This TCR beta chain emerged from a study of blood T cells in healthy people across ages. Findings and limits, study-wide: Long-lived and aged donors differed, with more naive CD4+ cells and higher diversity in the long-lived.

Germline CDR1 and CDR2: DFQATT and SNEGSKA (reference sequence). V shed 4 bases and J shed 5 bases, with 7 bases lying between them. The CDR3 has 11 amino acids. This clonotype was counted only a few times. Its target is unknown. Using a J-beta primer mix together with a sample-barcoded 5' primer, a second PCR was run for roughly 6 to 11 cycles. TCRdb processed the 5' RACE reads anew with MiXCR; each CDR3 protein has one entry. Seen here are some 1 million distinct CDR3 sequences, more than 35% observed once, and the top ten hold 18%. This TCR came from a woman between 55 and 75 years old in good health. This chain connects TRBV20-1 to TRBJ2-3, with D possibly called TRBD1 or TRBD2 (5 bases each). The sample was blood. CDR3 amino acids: CSAKRGDTQYF. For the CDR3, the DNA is TGCAGTGCTAAGAGGGGAGATACGCAGTATTTT.